This TCR beta chain was captured by sequencing in a study of T cells in Graves' hyperthyroidism and ophthalmopathy. Regarding the study as a whole: The model anticipated ophthalmopathy a median approximately 6.7 months pre-onset.

On this clonotype itself: Its specificity is unknown.

The TCR beta CDR3 regions underwent amplification using RNA transcripts as the source. Initially, a first-round RT-PCR of the TCR CDR3 employed the HTBI primer set. TCRdb ran MiXCR on the multiplex PCR reads and lists one entry per CDR3 protein. The profile covers 500,000 or so distinct CDR3 sequences, with 17% appearing a single time and approximately 18% taken by the ten largest. This CDR3 comprises 16 residues. Germline V gene lookup returns CDR1 MNHEY and CDR2 SVGAGI. With V trimmed by 4 bases and J by 4 bases, 7 bases remained unmatched. The chain joins TRBV6-5 to TRBJ2-1; TRBD2 aligns across 10 bases. Sequencing was done on a sample of blood. The TCR originated in a woman aged 18-30 years with Graves' ophthalmopathy. As DNA, the CDR3 is TGTGCCAGCAGTTTATGGCTAGCGGGGGAATACAATGAGCAGTTCTTC. Its protein product is CASSLWLAGEYNEQFF.